The 7 T cell receptor beta chains below were found in one sample sequenced in a study of lymphopenia after photon versus proton radiotherapy. The method was immunoSEQ multiplex PCR; TCRdb's version includes in-frame clones alone and lacks a portion of them. The sample lists 18,000 or so clones, approximately 86% seen once, with over 8% in the top ten. The specimen was peripheral blood, collected from a patient treated with proton-based radiotherapy. All receptors derive from a man between 65 and 85 years old with pancreatic cancer.

This chain joins TRBV2 and TRBJ1-4; 8 nucleotides agree with TRBD1. Germline V lookup: CDR1 SNHLY, CDR2 FYNNEI. Trimming removed 2 bases from V and 6 bases from J; junction bases left unmatched: 5. This CDR3 is built from 15 residues. The CDR3, as DNA: TGTGCCAGCAGTGAACAGGGGGCCAGCGATGAAAAACTGTTTTTT. Amino acids: CASSEQGASDEKLFF.

The V and J genes are TRBV2 and TRBJ2-5; unclear D gene. Germline V gene lookup returns CDR1 SNHLY and CDR2 FYNNEI. The ends were cut back, 3 bases at V and 1 base at J, with 6 bases in the middle. The CDR3 extends over 13 amino acids. CDR3 sequence reads: CASSEGFQETQYF. The DNA for the CDR3 is TGTGCCAGCAGTGAGGGCTTCCAAGAGACCCAGTACTTC.

The CDR3 region has the DNA TGTGCCAGCACCCCCGCGGGGCAGGGAATCGATCAGCCCCAGCATTTT. Amino acids: CASTPAGQGIDQPQHF. The V gene is TRBV5-5, the J gene TRBJ1-5, with D possibly matching TRBD1 (5 bases). CDR1 and CDR2 (germline): SGHKS, YYEKEE (reference sequence). This CDR3 is built from 16 residues. Trimming shortened V by 6 bases and J by 5 bases, and 21 bases separated the two germline ends.

This sequence joins TRBV19 and TRBJ2-7; 11 nucleotides agree with TRBD1. The CDR3 has 15 residues. The V gene's germline CDR1 is LNHDA and CDR2 SQIVND (reference sequence). V lost 1 base to trimming and J lost 3 bases; unmatched junction nucleotides: 2. The CDR3 is CASSIGTGGLYEQYF. CDR3 nucleotides: TGTGCCAGTAGTATAGGGACAGGGGGCCTCTACGAGCAGTACTTC.

The chain recombines TRBV27 with TRBJ1-2, with 8 bases aligning to TRBD1. Losses at the gene ends were 8 bases for V and 8 bases for J; bases not matched to a gene: 13. The length of the CDR3 is 14 residues. From germline, CDR1 is MNHEY and CDR2 SMNVEV (reference sequence). Here the CDR3 reads CASGTTTGAWGYTF. The CDR3 region has the DNA TGTGCCAGCGGGACGACGACAGGGGCTTGGGGCTACACCTTC.

The V and J genes are TRBV19 and TRBJ2-1; D is possibly TRBD2 (6 bases). This CDR3 comprises 15 residues. Looked up from germline, CDR1 is LNHDA and CDR2 is SQIVND (reference sequence). Between the trimmed V and J ends, which lost 3 bases and 5 bases, there was a span of 14 bases. This CDR3 is CASSMVWGDNNEQFF. The CDR3 nucleotides are TGTGCCAGTAGTATGGTGTGGGGGGATAACAATGAGCAGTTCTTC.

The chain joins TRBV7-9 to TRBJ2-1; 7 positions match TRBD2. Germline V gene sequence: CDR1 SEHNR, CDR2 FQNEAQ (reference sequence). V was pared by 1 base and J by 8 bases, with 8 bases of the junction left unmatched. This CDR3 is 15 amino acids long. The CDR3 here is CASSLDGAAGDEQFF. The CDR3 DNA reads TGTGCCAGCAGCTTAGATGGGGCCGCGGGGGATGAGCAGTTCTTC.